This TCR beta chain is from a study of cytomegalovirus exposure and HLA in healthy donors (dated by TCRdb to 2015 to 2018). Some background on the complete study: According to an earlier analysis of a few hundred of the donors, about 190 million T cells yielded 120 million or so unique TCR beta sequences and about 300 Gb of sequence data. The study aimed to test whether cataloging public T cell receptors could reveal signatures of past pathogen exposure. Across 300 to 400 genotyped donors of the cohort, an average of roughly 230,000 unique TCR beta nucleotide sequences per donor were sequenced, and 15% to 20% of those sequences were non-productive. The study used immunosequencing to profile the T cell repertoires of hundreds of subjects and linked those repertoires to cytomegalovirus serostatus. In addition to the first cohort of around 670 subjects, a separate validation cohort of 130 or so different subjects was used. Alongside the repertoire data, information on donor age, sex, ethnicity and CMV serostatus was compiled. To predict cytomegalovirus infection status, the study brought together high-throughput TCR immunosequencing, statistical association of individual TCRs with disease status, and machine learning. In an earlier analysis of 500 to 650 of the donors, high-throughput TCR beta sequencing was used to judge whether each TCR beta V gene segment behaved as functional or pseudogenic. A later genetic analysis took genome-wide SNP genotypes for about 55% of the roughly 670 donors and used that subset as a discovery cohort. HLA typing covered class I and class II loci at four-digit resolution. An early release covering around 630 HLA-typed donors comprised 300 to 350 gigabases of sequencing data and around 80 million unique TCR sequences. Of the roughly 410 genotyped donors, 81% were placed in the genetic ancestry cluster associated with self-reported Caucasian donors. To study patterns of TCR occurrence, a later analysis re-analyzed previously published TCR beta repertoires from 666 donors and added high-resolution HLA genotyping. All discovery cohort repertoires had been generated on a single sequencing platform. Rather than drawing on any new phenotypic data, the later analysis identified candidate immune exposures from TCR beta sequences and the way those sequences occurred across donors. Several DR-DQ haplotypes were treated as single units for association and clustering because of strong linkage in the cohort. The number of typed donors differed by locus: about 620-640 for A, B, C, DRB1 and DQB1; 500 to 550 for DQA1; approximately 600 for DPA1; and 450 to 480 for DPB1.

The paper as a whole reports these results and caveats: While some public TCRs were present in many individuals, most TCR sequences turned up only very rarely across donors. Three of the identified cytomegalovirus-associated TCR beta chains were confirmed in vitro to be specific for cytomegalovirus antigens. A cluster of highly shared sequence variants was judged likely to represent a technical artifact of the sequencing pipeline. At a false discovery rate of 0.05, a later analysis linked approximately 18,000 TCR beta sequences to specific HLA alleles. Immune exposure information for the cohort was limited to CMV serostatus. A later analysis found that HLA-associated TCR beta chains were more clonally expanded and had lower generation probabilities than equally common non-associated chains. The authors suggested that the approach could potentially be extended to other disease states and immunological phenotypes. A further reported finding was that TCR beta sequences accurately predicted the HLA-A and HLA-B alleles for most subjects in the first cohort. A later genetic analysis reported fewer N-insertions in productive TCRs among donors in an Asian-associated ancestry cluster than the approximately 670-donor mean. V-gene and J-gene trimming of TCR beta chains was associated with a missense DCLRE1C variant in a later genetic analysis, and the association was replicated in an independent cohort. Strong co-occurrence of HLA alleles, especially DR and DQ, made assigning TCR associations to individual alleles difficult. In a later analysis, TCR association rates were found to vary across HLA loci, with the most associated TCRs seen for DRB1 alleles and the fewest for HLA-C alleles. The classifier was reported to diagnose cytomegalovirus status with high specificity and sensitivity in both the original cohort and the validation cohort. In an earlier analysis of fewer than 700 of the donors, most TCR beta V segments appeared in productive rearrangements about 87% or about 30% of the time, broadly matching IMGT annotations. Because counts were too low, 15 to 20 rarely observed V segments, including chromosome 9 orphons, were excluded from the earlier analysis of a few hundred of the donors. Because HLA typing was unavailable for some donors at each locus, only the typed subset was used in association tests. Only TCR beta chains were sequenced in this cohort, and the absence of alpha or paired-chain data limited detectable features. A total of 150 or so TCR beta chains were listed by the study as associated with cytomegalovirus. In a later analysis, several top co-occurrence clusters were reported to appear linked to parvovirus B19, influenza, CMV and Epstein-Barr virus. Linkage disequilibrium might explain the correlated functional status among segregating V segments, but an unknown experimental factor could not be ruled out. Presence/absence analyses assumed roughly uniform sequencing depth across donors, an assumption that may not hold. The 87-base-pair reads could not distinguish some IMGT-functional V segments, including TRBV6-2 and TRBV6-3, so those segments were excluded. In a later analysis, most CMV-associated TCR beta chains were found to appear HLA-restricted, with HLA associations seemingly driven largely by CMV exposure.

The cohort was made up of roughly 670 healthy bone marrow donors. Cohort members were all nominally healthy when sampled, although unrecorded immune exposures were likely present. The donor was CMV seropositive and belonged to the group of 250 to 300 seropositive cohort members. A peripheral blood sample was provided by each donor, and peripheral blood mononuclear cells were used for TCR beta sequencing. Genomic DNA extraction from the blood cell samples was performed with the Qiagen DNeasy Blood Extraction Kit. CDR1 SQVTM and CDR2 ANQGSEA are derived from the germline V gene. Relative to germline, V is missing 7 bases and J is missing 6 bases, with 12 bases of the junction outside any gene match. Counted from cysteine to phenylalanine, this CDR3 has 15 amino acids. Just the 45-base CDR3 DNA is kept, in frame starting at base 1. The method behind the library was the immunoSEQ multiplex PCR assay. A mixture of 60 forward primers for TCR Vbeta segments and 13 reverse primers for TCR Jbeta segments was used in the multiplex PCR. Amplification of the CDR3 region of rearranged TCR beta genes was performed with a multiplex PCR assay on genomic DNA. On the Illumina HiSeq System, the amplified TCR beta libraries were sequenced as 87-base-pair reads. The source study handled its data this way. A later analysis tallied 75 million to 95 million unique TCR beta chains across the 666 repertoires, and about 12 million of those chains were shared by two or more donors. Raw reads were error-corrected and collapsed into unique sequences with a nearest-neighbor algorithm that merged closely related sequences to remove PCR and sequencing errors. To assign V, D and J gene segments, CDR3 sequences were aligned to IMGT reference sequences. For a sequence to be retained, a match of at least six nucleotides to both a V gene segment and a J gene segment was required. Rearrangements were classified as productive when the CDR3 lacked stop codons and remained in frame with V and J, and all other rearrangements were classified as non-productive. CDR3 was defined according to IMGT convention as the region running from the second conserved V-encoded cysteine to the conserved J-encoded phenylalanine. The earlier analysis of 500 to 650 of the donors excluded any sequence lacking an unambiguous match to a single V gene segment. An earlier analysis of 500 to 700 of the donors classified V segments as functional when productive rearrangements were above 56.7% and as segregating when the standard deviation between donors was above 5%. A statistical classification framework was built to diagnose cytomegalovirus status from the catalog of TCR beta chain sequences. A later analysis assigned V and J genes by comparing TCR nucleotide sequences with IMGT/GENE-DB human TR gene sequences. Using the TCRdist pipeline, a later analysis assigned CDR3 sequences along with most-parsimonious VDJ recombination scenarios. In a later analysis, every TCR beta chain was defined by the combination of its CDR3 amino acid sequence and its V-gene family, and reads without a unique V-gene family were dropped. A later analysis removed 450 to 600 highly shared, low-generation-probability nucleotide sequences to deal with suspected cross-contamination and a sequencing artifact. A later analysis calculated a clonal expansion index for each public chain from normalized within-repertoire ranks of inferred template counts. In a later analysis, generation probabilities were computed with a VDJ recombination model fitted to out-of-frame rearrangements, and the resulting probabilities were checked against IGoR. A later analysis scored TCR-TCR, TCR-HLA and TCR-CMV co-occurrence with hypergeometric tests, applying a repertoire-size bias correction to TCR pairs. False discovery rates were estimated in a later analysis by permuting HLA or CMV assignments 20 times. A later analysis grouped co-occurring TCRs with DBSCAN, adding TCRdist sequence similarity when clustering within HLA-allele-positive subsets. Co-occurrence clustering excluded repertoires with fewer than 30,000 or more than 120,000 public chains, plus five with anomalous nucleotide sharing. Sourced from immuneACCESS, this table was stored by TCRdb with only in-frame sequences that have V and J called. A share of the clones is absent; for the studies checked, an unresolved V gene accounts for under half, and the remainder has no known explanation. Clone size and V and J calls were adopted from that table, with D and trimming inferred from the DNA. The sample yields approximately 110,000 clones; more than 60% were counted once. The ten largest clones take up over 4% of the sample.

About this clone itself: The target of this receptor is not known. No per-base quality is available; no much larger clone lies one base away.

Sequencing was carried out using PBMCs. The receptor chain draws on TRBV29-1 and TRBJ2-1; 10 bases in the junction line up with TRBD2. The receptor's source is a female donor in good health and CMV-seropositive. The CDR3 region: CSGLAGGRLRNEQFF. The DNA is as follows: TGCAGCGGCTTAGCGGGAGGAAGGTTACGCAATGAGCAGTTCTTC.